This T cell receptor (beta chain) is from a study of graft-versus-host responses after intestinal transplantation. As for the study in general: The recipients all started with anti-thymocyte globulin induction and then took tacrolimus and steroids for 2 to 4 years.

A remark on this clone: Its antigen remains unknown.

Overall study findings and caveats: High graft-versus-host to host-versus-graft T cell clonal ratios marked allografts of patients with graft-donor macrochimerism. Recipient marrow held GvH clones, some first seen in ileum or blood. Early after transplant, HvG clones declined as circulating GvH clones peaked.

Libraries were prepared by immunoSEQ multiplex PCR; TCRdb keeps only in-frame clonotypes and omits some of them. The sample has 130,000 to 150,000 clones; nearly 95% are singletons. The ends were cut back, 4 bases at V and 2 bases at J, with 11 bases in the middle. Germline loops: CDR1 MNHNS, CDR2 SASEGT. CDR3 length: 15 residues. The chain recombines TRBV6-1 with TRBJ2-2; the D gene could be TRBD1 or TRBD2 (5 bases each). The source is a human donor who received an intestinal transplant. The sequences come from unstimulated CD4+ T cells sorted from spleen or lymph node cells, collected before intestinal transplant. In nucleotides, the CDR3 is TGTGCCAGCAGTGCACTAGACAGCAACACCGGGGAGCTGTTTTTT. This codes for CASSALDSNTGELFF.